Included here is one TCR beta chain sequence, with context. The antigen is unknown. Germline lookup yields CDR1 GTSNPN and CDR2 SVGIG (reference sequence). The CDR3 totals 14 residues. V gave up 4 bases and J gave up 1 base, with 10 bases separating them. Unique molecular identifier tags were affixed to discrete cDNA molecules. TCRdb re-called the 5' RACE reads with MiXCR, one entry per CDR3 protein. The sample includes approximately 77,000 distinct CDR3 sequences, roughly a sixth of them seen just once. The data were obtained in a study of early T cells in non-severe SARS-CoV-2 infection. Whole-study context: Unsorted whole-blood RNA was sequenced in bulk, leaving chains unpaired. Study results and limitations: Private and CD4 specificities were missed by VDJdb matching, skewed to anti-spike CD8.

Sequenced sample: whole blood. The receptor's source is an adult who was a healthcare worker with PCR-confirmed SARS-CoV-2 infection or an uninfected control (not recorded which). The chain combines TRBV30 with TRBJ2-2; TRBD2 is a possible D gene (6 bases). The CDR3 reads CAWTWRGNTGELFF. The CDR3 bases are TGTGCCTGGACTTGGCGGGGGAACACCGGGGAGCTGTTTTTT.